These 10 T cell receptor beta chains originate from one sample sequenced in a study of blood T cells in healthy people across ages. A sample-barcoded 5' primer and a J-beta primer mix were used in a second PCR of roughly 7 to 11 cycles. Via MiXCR, TCRdb re-called the 5' RACE reads, giving one row per CDR3 protein. The table includes under 800,000 distinct CDR3 sequences, more than 20% detected once. Sequencing input: blood. The receptor set was obtained from a man between 65 and 85 years old in good health.

The rearrangement uses TRBV20-1 and TRBJ2-6, with a tentative D call TRBD2 (6 bases). The V gene's germline CDR1 is DFQATT and CDR2 SNEGSKA (reference sequence). The CDR3 has 16 amino acids. Trimming cost V 5 bases and J 0 bases, with 14 bases left between them. Here the CDR3 DNA reads TGCAGTGCTCGCCTCGGAGGGAGCTCTGGGGCCAACGTCCTGACTTTC. It yields the protein CSARLGGSSGANVLTF.

The chain joins TRBV4-1 to TRBJ1-3, with unresolved D. Trimming cost V 0 bases and J 6 bases, with 6 bases left between them. This CDR3 is 13 amino acids long. Germline lookup yields CDR1 MGHRA and CDR2 YSYEKL. This CDR3 is CASSQDEKNTIYF. The CDR3 coding sequence is TGCGCCAGCAGCCAAGATGAAAAAAACACCATATATTTT.

The chain uses TRBV11-2 and TRBJ2-5, with D maybe TRBD2 (5 bases). Trimming took 7 bases from V and 2 from J, leaving 14 bases between them. This CDR3 is 14 amino acids long. Germline V gene lookup returns CDR1 SGHAT and CDR2 FQNNGV. The CDR3 loop reads CASIPFEGQETQYF. The CDR3 bases are TGTGCCAGCATCCCCTTTGAGGGACAAGAGACCCAGTACTTC.

This clonotype occurred a few times. The rearrangement links TRBV6-5 to TRBJ2-5, with 11 bases matching TRBD1. The J call may be wrong; the DNA end is better matched by TRBJ2-7. This CDR3 has 15 residues. Germline V lookup: CDR1 MNHEY, CDR2 SVGAGI. The CDR3 DNA reads as TGTGCCAGCAGTCACGGGGACAGGGGGGATTACGAGCAGTACTTC. It translates to CASSHGDRGDYEQYF.

The sample holds one count of this clonotype. The genes are TRBV29-1 and TRBJ2-5; 7 nucleotides align to TRBD1. With the DNA end fitting TRBJ2-7 better, the J assignment may be wrong. The CDR3 totals 11 residues. Germline V gene sequence: CDR1 SQVTM, CDR2 ANQGSEA. The CDR3 loop is CRAGTEYEQYF. The CDR3 DNA reads as TGCAGAGCCGGGACAGAATACGAGCAGTACTTC.

Concerning this clonotype itself: A read error is possible here, since a much larger clone lies one base away. The chain couples TRBV6-6 to TRBJ2-5, with 11 bases lining up with TRBD1. The tail of the sequence fits TRBJ2-1 better, so the J call may be wrong. CDR1 MNHNY and CDR2 SVGAGI come from the germline V gene (reference sequence). This CDR3 is 15 amino acids long. The CDR3 DNA reads as TGTGCCAGCAGTTACGCCGGGACAGGGGGTAATGACCAGTTCTTC. Protein sequence: CASSYAGTGGNDQFF.

The V and J genes are TRBV7-9 and TRBJ1-4; no clear D. Trimming removed 7 bases from V and 3 bases from J, with 18 bases in between. Germline values: CDR1 SEHNR, CDR2 FQNEAQ (reference sequence). This CDR3 contains 16 residues. The CDR3 bases are TGTGCCAGCACAGCCAGTAGGGCAGGCCCTAATGAAAAACTGTTTTTT. Its translation is CASTASRAGPNEKLFF.

This clonotype was found a few times. This sequence joins TRBV10-1 and TRBJ2-5; D gene uncertain. Germline loops: CDR1 WNHNN, CDR2 SYGVQD (reference sequence). This CDR3 spans 11 amino acids. V lost 4 bases, J lost 4 bases, and 4 bases lay in between. The CDR3 sequence is CASSGPETQYF. Written as DNA, the CDR3 is TGCGCCAGCAGTGGGCCAGAGACCCAGTACTTC.

This clonotype was seen many times. This chain links TRBV2 with TRBJ2-5, with D unclear. The germline V gene has CDR1 SNHLY and CDR2 FYNNEI. The CDR3 runs to 11 residues. V shed 2 bases and J shed 5 bases, with 3 bases lying between them. CDR3 coding DNA: TGTGCCAGCAGTGAATGGGAGACCCAGTACTTC. The encoded protein is CASSEWETQYF.

This clonotype was seen only a few times. This chain uses TRBV12-3 or TRBV12-4 with TRBJ1-4, with D possibly TRBD1 on 5 matching bases. V lost 4 bases and J lost 8, with 17 bases in between. The CDR3 consists of 15 residues. The CDR3 region is CASSSAGLGEEKLFF. CDR3 nucleotides: TGTGCCAGCAGTTCGGCGGGACTCGGCGAGGAAAAACTGTTTTTT.